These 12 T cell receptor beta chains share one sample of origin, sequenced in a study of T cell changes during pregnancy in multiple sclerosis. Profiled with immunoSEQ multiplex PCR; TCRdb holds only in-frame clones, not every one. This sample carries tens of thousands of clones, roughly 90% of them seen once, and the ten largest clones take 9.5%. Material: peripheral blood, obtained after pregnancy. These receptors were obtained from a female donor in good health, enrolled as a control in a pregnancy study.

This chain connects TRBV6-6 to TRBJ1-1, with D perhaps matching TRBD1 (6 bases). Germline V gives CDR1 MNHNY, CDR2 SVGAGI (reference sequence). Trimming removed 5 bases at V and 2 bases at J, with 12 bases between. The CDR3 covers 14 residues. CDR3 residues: CASSPGQSNTEAFF. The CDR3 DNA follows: TGTGCCAGCAGTCCGGGACAATCAAACACTGAAGCTTTCTTT.

DNA of the CDR3: TGTGCCAGCAGCTCGCCATACCTACTAGCGGGAGCGAACACCGGGGAGCTGTTTTTT. It is translated as CASSSPYLLAGANTGELFF. The chain carries TRBV5-6 and TRBJ2-2, with 11 bases lining up with TRBD2. The V and J ends lost 3 bases and 0 bases, in that order; junction bases with no gene match: 10. Germline V CDR1 and CDR2: SGHDT, YYEEEE. This CDR3 comprises 19 residues.

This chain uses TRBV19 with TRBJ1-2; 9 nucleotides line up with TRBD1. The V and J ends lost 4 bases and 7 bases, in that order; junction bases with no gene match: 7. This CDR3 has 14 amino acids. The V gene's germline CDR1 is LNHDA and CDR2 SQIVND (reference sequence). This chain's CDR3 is CASSRDRVKAGYTF. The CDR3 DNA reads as TGTGCCAGTAGTAGGGACAGGGTTAAGGCTGGCTACACCTTC.

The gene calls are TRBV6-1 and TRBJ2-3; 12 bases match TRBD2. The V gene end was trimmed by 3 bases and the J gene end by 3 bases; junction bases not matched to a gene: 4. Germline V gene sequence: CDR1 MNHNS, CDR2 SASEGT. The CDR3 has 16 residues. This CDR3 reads CASSDLAGGFTDTQYF. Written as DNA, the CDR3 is TGTGCCAGCAGTGATCTAGCGGGAGGGTTTACAGATACGCAGTATTTT.

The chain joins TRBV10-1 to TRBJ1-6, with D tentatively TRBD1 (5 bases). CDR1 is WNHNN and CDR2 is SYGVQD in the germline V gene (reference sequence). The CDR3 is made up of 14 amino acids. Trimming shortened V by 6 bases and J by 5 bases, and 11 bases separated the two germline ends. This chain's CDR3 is CASRGGRNNSPLHF. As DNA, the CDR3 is TGCGCCAGCAGGGGGGGACGGAATAATTCACCCCTCCACTTT.

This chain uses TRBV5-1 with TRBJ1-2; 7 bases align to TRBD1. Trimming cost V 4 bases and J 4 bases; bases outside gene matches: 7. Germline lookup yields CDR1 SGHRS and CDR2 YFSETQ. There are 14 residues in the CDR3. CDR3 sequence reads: CASSQEGALYGYTF. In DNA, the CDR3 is TGCGCCAGCAGCCAGGAGGGGGCCCTCTATGGCTACACCTTC.

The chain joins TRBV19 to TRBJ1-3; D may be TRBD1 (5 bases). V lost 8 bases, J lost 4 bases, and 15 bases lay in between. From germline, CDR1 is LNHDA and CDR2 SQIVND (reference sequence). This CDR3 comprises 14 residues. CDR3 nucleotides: TGTGCCAGTCTCCTAGGGACTGACGGAAACACCATATATTTT. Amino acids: CASLLGTDGNTIYF.

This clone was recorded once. For the CDR3, the DNA is TGCGCCAGCAGCTTGGGTAGCGGACGCACAGATACGCAGTATTTT. This codes for CASSLGSGRTDTQYF. V gene TRBV5-1 combines with J gene TRBJ2-3; D possibly corresponds to TRBD2 (6 bases). This CDR3 region has 15 residues. V lost 0 bases to trimming and J lost 1 base, with 9 bases between them. Germline values: CDR1 SGHRS, CDR2 YFSETQ.

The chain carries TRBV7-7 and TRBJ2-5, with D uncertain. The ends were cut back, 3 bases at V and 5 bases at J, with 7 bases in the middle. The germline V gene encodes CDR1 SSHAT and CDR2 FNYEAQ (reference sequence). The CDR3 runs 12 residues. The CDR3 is CASSFSGETQYF. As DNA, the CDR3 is TGTGCCAGCAGCTTTTCCGGGGAGACCCAGTACTTC. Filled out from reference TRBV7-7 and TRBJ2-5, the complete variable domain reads GAGVSQSPRYKVTKRGQDVTLRCDPISSHATLYWYQQALGQGPEFLTYFNYEAQPDKSGLPSDRFSAERPEGSISTLTIQRTEQRDSAMYRCASSFSGETQYFGPGTRLLVL.

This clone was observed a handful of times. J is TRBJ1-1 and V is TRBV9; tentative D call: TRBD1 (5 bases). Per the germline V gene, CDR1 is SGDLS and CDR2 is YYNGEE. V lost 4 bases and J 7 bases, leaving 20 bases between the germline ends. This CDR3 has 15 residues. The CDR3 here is CASSQGALGRIEAFF. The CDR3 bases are TGTGCCAGCAGCCAAGGGGCGTTGGGTCGGATTGAAGCTTTCTTT. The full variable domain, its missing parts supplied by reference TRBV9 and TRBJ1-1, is DSGVTQTPKHLITATGQRVTLRCSPRSGDLSVYWYQQSLDQGLQFLIQYYNGEERAKGNILERFSAQQFPDLHSELNLSSLELGDSALYFCASSQGALGRIEAFFGQGTRLTVV.

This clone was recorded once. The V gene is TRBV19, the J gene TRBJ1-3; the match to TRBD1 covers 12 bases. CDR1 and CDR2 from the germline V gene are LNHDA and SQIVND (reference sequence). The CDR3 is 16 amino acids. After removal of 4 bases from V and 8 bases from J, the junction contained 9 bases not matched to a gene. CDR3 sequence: CASSNPGQGAWHTIYF. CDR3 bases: TGTGCCAGTAGTAACCCGGGACAGGGGGCTTGGCACACCATATATTTT.

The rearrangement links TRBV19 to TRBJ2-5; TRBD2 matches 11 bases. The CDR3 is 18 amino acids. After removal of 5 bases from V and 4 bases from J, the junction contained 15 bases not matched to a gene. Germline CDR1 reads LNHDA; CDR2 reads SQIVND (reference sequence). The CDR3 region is CASSPSTSGVRRVETQYF. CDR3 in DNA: TGTGCCAGTAGTCCCTCGACTAGCGGGGTTCGTCGCGTAGAGACCCAGTACTTC.